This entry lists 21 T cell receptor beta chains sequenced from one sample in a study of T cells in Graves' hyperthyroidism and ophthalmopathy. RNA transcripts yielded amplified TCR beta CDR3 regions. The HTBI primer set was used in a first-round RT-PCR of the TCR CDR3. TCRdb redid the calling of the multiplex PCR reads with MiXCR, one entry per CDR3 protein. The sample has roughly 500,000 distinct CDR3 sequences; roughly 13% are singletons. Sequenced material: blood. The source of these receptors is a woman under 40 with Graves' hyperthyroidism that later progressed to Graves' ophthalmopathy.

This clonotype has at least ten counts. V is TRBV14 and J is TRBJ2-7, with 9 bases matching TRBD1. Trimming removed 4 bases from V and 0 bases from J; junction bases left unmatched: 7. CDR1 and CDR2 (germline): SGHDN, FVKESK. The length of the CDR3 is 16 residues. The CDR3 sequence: CASSLYYRGLSYEQYF. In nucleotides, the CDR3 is TGTGCCAGCAGCCTTTACTACAGGGGGCTCTCCTACGAGCAGTACTTC.

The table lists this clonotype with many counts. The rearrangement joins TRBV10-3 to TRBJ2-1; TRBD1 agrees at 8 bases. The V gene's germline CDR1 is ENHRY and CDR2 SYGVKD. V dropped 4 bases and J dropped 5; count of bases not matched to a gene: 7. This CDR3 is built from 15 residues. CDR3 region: CAISGTGPPNNEQFF. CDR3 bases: TGTGCCATCAGTGGGACAGGGCCCCCCAACAATGAGCAGTTCTTC.

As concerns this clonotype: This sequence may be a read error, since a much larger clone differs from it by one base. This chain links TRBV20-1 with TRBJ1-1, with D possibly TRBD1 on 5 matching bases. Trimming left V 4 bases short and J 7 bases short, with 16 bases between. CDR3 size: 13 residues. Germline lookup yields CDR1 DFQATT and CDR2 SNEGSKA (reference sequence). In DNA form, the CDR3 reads TGCAGTGCTATCCAGGACAAGGGAAATGAAGCTTTCTTT. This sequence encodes CSAIQDKGNEAFF.

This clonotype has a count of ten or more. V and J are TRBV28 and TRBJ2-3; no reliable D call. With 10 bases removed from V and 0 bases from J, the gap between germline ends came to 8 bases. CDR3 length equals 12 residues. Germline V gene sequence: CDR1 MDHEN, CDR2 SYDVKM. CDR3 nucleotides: TGTGCCACCGCCCTTAGCACAGATACGCAGTATTTT. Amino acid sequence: CATALSTDTQYF.

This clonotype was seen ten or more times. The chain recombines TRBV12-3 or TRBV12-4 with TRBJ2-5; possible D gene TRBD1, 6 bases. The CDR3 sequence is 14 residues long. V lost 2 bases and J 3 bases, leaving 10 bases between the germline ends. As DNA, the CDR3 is TGTGCCAGCAGTTTAACCAGGGGAAAAGAGACCCAGTACTTC. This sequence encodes CASSLTRGKETQYF.

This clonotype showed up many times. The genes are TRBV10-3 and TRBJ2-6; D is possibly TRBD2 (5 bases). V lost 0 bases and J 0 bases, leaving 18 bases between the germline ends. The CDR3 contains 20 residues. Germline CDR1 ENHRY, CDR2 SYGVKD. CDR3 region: CAISESILGGFSSGANVLTF. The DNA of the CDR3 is TGTGCCATCAGTGAGTCGATACTCGGCGGGTTCAGCTCTGGGGCCAACGTCCTGACTTTC.

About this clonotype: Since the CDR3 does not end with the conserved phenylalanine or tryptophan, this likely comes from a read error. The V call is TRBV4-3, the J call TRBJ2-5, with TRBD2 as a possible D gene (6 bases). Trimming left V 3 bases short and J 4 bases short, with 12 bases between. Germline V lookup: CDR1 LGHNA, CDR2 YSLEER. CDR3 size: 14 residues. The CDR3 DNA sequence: TGCGCCAGCAGCCAGGGACTGGGCGGAGAGACCCAGTACCTC. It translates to CASSQGLGGETQYL.

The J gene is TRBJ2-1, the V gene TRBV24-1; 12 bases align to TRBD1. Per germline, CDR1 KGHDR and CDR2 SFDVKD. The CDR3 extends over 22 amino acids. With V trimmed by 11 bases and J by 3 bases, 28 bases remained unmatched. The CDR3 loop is CAKASGTGGVAGALWGYNEQFF. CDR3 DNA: TGTGCCAAAGCTTCCGGGACAGGGGGCGTAGCGGGAGCGCTCTGGGGCTACAATGAGCAGTTCTTC.

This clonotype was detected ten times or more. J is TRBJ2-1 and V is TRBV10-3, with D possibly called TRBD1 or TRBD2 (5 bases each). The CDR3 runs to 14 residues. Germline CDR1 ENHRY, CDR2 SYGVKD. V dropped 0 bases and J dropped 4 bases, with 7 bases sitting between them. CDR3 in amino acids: CAISESGGYNEQFF. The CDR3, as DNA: TGTGCCATCAGTGAGTCTGGGGGATACAATGAGCAGTTCTTC.

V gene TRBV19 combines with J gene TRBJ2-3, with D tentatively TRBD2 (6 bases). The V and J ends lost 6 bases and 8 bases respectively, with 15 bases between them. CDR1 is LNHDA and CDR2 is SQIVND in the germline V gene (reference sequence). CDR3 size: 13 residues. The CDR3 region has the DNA TGTGCCAGTAGCGGACCCCAGGGAGGTACGCAGTATTTT. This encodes CASSGPQGGTQYF.

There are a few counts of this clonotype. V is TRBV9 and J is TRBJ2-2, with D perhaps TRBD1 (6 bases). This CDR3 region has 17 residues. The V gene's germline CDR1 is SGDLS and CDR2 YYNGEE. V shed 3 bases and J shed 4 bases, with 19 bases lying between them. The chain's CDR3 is CASSASTGVPVTGELFF. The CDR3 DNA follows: TGTGCCAGCAGCGCGTCGACAGGCGTTCCGGTCACCGGGGAGCTGTTTTTT.

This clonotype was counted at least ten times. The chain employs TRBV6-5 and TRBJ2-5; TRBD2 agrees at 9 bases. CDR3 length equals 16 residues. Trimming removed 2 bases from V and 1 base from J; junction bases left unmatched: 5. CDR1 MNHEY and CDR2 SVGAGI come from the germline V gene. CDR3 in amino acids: CASSYGLAGVQETQYF. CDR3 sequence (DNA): TGTGCCAGCAGTTACGGATTAGCGGGGGTCCAAGAGACCCAGTACTTC.

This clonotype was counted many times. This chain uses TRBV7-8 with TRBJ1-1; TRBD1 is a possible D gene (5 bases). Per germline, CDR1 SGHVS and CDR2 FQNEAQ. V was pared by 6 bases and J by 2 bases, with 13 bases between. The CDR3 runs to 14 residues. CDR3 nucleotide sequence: TGTGCCAGCAGTTCAGACAGCCTAAACACTGAAGCTTTCTTT. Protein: CASSSDSLNTEAFF.

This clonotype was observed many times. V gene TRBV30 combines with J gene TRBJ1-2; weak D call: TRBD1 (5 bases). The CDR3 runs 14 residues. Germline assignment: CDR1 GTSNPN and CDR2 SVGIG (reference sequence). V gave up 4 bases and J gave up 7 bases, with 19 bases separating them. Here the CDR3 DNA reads TGTGCCTGGACAATGGACCCCCTGGGGGGTGGCTACACCTTC. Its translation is CAWTMDPLGGGYTF.

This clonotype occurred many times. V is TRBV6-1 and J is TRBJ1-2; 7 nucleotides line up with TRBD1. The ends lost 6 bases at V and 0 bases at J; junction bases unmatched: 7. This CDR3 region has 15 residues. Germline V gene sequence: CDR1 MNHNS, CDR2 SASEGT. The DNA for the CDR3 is TGTGCCAGCAGCTCGGACAGGCTGGCTAACTATGGCTACACCTTC. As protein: CASSSDRLANYGYTF.

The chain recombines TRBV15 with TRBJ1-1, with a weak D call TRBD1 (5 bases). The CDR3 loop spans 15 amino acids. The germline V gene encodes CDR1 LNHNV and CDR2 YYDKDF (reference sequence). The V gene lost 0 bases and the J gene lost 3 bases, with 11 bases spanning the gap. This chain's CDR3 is CATSRDLGGDTEAFF. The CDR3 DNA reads TGTGCCACCAGCAGAGATCTGGGGGGGGACACTGAAGCTTTCTTT.

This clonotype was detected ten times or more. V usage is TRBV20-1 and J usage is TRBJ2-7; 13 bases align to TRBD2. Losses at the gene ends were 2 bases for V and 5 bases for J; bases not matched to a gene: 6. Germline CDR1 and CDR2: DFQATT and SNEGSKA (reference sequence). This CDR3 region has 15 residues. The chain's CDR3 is CSARLRLAGGHEQYF. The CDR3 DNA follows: TGCAGTGCTAGACTTAGACTAGCGGGAGGTCACGAGCAGTACTTC.

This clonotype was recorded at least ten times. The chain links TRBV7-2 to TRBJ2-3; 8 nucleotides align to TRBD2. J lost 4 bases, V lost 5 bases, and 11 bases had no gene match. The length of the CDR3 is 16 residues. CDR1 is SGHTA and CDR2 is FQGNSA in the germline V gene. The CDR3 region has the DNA TGTGCCAGCAGCCCCTCCGGGAGGGCCGTCCCAGATACGCAGTATTTT. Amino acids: CASSPSGRAVPDTQYF.

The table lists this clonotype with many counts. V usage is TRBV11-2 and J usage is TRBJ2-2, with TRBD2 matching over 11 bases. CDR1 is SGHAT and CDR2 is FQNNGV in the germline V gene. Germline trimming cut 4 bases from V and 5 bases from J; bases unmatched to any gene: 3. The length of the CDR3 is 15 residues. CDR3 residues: CASSSTSGRTGELFF. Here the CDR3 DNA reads TGTGCCAGCAGCTCCACTAGCGGGAGAACCGGGGAGCTGTTTTTT.

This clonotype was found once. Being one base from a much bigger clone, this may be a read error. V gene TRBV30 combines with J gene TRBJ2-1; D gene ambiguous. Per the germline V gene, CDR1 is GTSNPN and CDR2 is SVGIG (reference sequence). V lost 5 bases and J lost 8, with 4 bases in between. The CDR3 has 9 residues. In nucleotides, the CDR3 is TGTGCCTGGCCCGATGAGCAGTTCTTC. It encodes CAWPDEQFF.

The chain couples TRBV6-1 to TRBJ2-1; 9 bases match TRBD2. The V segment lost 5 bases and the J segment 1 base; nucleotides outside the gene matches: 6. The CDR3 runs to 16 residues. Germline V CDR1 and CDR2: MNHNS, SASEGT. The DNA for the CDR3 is TGTGCCAGCAGTTTTTCTAGCGGGGCATCCTACAATGAGCAGTTCTTC. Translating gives CASSFSSGASYNEQFF.